The 26 T cell receptor beta chains in this list originate from one sample, sequenced in a study of identical twins. TCRdb passed the 5' RACE reads through MiXCR, listing each CDR3 protein once. Of about 460,000 distinct CDR3 sequences listed, approximately 15% are singletons. The same data also went into a second study, on yellow fever vaccine responses in identical twins.

The sequencing input was CD4+ T cells sorted from blood. The receptors were sampled from a woman between 18 and 30 years old in good health.

This clonotype was counted only a few times. The genes are TRBV4-1 and TRBJ2-2; 11 bases match TRBD2. Germline CDR1 MGHRA, CDR2 YSYEKL. Unmatched junction bases numbered 7, after V lost 3 bases and J lost 4 bases. This CDR3 comprises 17 residues. This CDR3 reads CASSQISGRAGTGELFF. The CDR3 DNA follows: TGCGCCAGCAGCCAGATTAGCGGGAGGGCCGGCACCGGGGAGCTGTTTTTT.

The J gene is TRBJ2-1, the V gene TRBV4-1, with 8 bases aligning to TRBD2. CDR3 length: 15 residues. The J segment lost 15 bases and the V segment lost 1 base, leaving 14 bases of the junction unmatched. In germline, CDR1 is MGHRA, CDR2 YSYEKL. Here the CDR3 DNA reads TGCGCCAGCAGCCAAGTAGCGGGAACCACCCCCCACCGGTTCTTC. This encodes CASSQVAGTTPHRFF.

This chain connects TRBV6-1 to TRBJ2-1; TRBD2 matches at 7 bases. Germline CDR1 reads MNHNS; CDR2 reads SASEGT. V trimming: 7 bases; J trimming: 5 bases; junction bases outside the gene matches: 11. The CDR3 is 15 amino acids. The CDR3 region has the DNA TGTGCCAGCACTATCGGACTAGGAGGCGACAATGAGCAGTTCTTC. Translation gives CASTIGLGGDNEQFF.

This clonotype has only a few counts. The chain joins TRBV5-1 to TRBJ2-7; D perhaps matches TRBD1 (6 bases). V lost 1 base to trimming and J lost 7 bases, with 12 bases between them. The CDR3 is 13 amino acids. CDR1 is SGHRS, CDR2 YFSETQ, per germline. CDR3 in amino acids: CASSLTGHGEQYF. The CDR3 DNA reads TGCGCCAGCAGCTTGACAGGGCATGGGGAGCAGTACTTC.

This clonotype was picked up a small number of times. The rearrangement joins TRBV16 to TRBJ2-5, with D tentatively TRBD1 (5 bases). Germline CDR1 and CDR2: KGHSY and FQNENV. The CDR3 extends over 15 amino acids. Trimming pared 0 bases from V and 2 bases from J, leaving 10 bases between. This CDR3 is CASSQSVGDQETQYF. The CDR3 DNA reads as TGTGCCAGCAGCCAATCGGTAGGGGATCAAGAGACCCAGTACTTC.

This clonotype was recorded a few times. This rearrangement joins TRBV7-2 to TRBJ1-2; 8 nucleotides match TRBD1. The CDR3 runs to 14 residues. Germline V lookup: CDR1 SGHTA, CDR2 FQGNSA. The trim removed 3 bases at V and 4 bases at J, leaving 4 bases unmatched. The CDR3 DNA is TGTGCCAGCAGCTTGACAGGGGAATTCTATGGCTACACCTTC. As protein: CASSLTGEFYGYTF.

The chain uses TRBV9 and TRBJ2-7, with D possibly matching TRBD1 (6 bases). The V end was cut by 4 bases, the J end by 4 bases, with 21 bases between. Per the germline V gene, CDR1 is SGDLS and CDR2 is YYNGEE. CDR3 length: 16 amino acids. In DNA, the CDR3 is TGTGCCAGCAGCCCCGGAGACAGGCGCACAATGTACGAGCAGTACTTC. It is translated as CASSPGDRRTMYEQYF.

The sample holds many counts of this clonotype. This sequence joins TRBV20-1 and TRBJ2-7; 7 bases agree with TRBD1. The CDR3 totals 13 residues. The trim removed 6 bases at V and 5 bases at J, leaving 10 bases unmatched. The germline V gene has CDR1 DFQATT and CDR2 SNEGSKA (reference sequence). The CDR3 DNA reads as TGCAGTGCCCTGGGACAGCGAGTCCACGAGCAGTACTTC. It specifies CSALGQRVHEQYF.

This clonotype was detected only a few times. The V call is TRBV27, the J call TRBJ2-7; D unresolved. The CDR3 has 14 amino acids. The germline CDR1 and CDR2 sequences are MNHEY and SMNVEV (reference sequence). The germline V and J ends were trimmed by 6 bases and 3 bases, with 15 bases remaining between them. CDR3 DNA: TGTGCCAGCAGGACCACGGGCCCCATCTACGAGCAGTACTTC. Translation: CASRTTGPIYEQYF.

This clonotype was detected a few times. This chain uses TRBV7-8 with TRBJ2-5; perhaps TRBD1 as D (6 bases). Trimming shortened V by 10 bases and J by 10 bases, and 13 bases separated the two germline ends. The CDR3 has 10 amino acids. Germline V gene lookup returns CDR1 SGHVS and CDR2 FQNEAQ. CDR3 amino acids: CATTSGVQYF. CDR3 in DNA: TGTGCCACTACGTCAGGGGTCCAGTACTTC.

Only a few counts were recorded for this clonotype. V gene TRBV5-5 combines with J gene TRBJ2-3, with 7 positions matching TRBD2. This CDR3 is 14 amino acids long. Germline V gene sequence: CDR1 SGHKS, CDR2 YYEKEE (reference sequence). Trimming at V came to 3 bases and at J to 8 bases, leaving 9 bases not matched to a gene. CDR3 protein: CASSWGTERGTQYF. CDR3 nucleotides: TGTGCCAGCAGCTGGGGGACCGAGCGGGGTACGCAGTATTTT.

This clonotype was counted only a few times. The chain combines TRBV5-1 with TRBJ2-1; 12 positions match TRBD2. The CDR3 loop spans 16 amino acids. CDR1 SGHRS and CDR2 YFSETQ come from the germline V gene. V was clipped by 4 bases and J by 7 bases; unmatched bases: 9. The CDR3 region has the DNA TGCGCCAGCAGCACCGGACTTACTAGCGGGAGGAATGAGCAGTTCTTC. This sequence encodes CASSTGLTSGRNEQFF.

This clonotype was detected a few times. This chain uses TRBV25-1 with TRBJ1-2; D unresolved. Trimming stripped 3 bases from V and 1 base from J, with 6 bases between. This CDR3 has 13 amino acids. The germline gives CDR1 MGHDK, CDR2 SYGVNS. The CDR3 loop reads CASSELLNYGYTF. CDR3 sequence (DNA): TGTGCCAGCAGTGAGCTGCTTAACTATGGCTACACCTTC.

This chain links TRBV20-1 with TRBJ2-7; D unresolved. This CDR3 is 13 amino acids long. Trimming shortened V by 6 bases and J by 0 bases, and 12 bases separated the two germline ends. Germline lookup yields CDR1 DFQATT and CDR2 SNEGSKA (reference sequence). The CDR3 coding sequence is TGCAGTGCCCCGGACGGTAGCTCCTACGAGCAGTACTTC. It translates to CSAPDGSSYEQYF.

J is TRBJ2-3 and V is TRBV24-1; either TRBD1 or TRBD2 may supply D (5 bases each). Germline-derived CDR1 and CDR2 are KGHDR and SFDVKD. V was pared by 4 bases and J by 2 bases, with 15 bases between. The CDR3 consists of 16 residues. The CDR3 DNA reads TGTGCCACCAGTGAACCTACTAGACAGTACACAGATACGCAGTATTTT. Translating gives CATSEPTRQYTDTQYF.

The V gene is TRBV3-1, the J gene TRBJ1-2; tentatively, D is TRBD1 (6 bases). The CDR3 runs 15 residues. Trimming cost V 0 bases and J 10 bases, with 18 bases left between them. Per germline, CDR1 LGHDT and CDR2 YNNKEL (reference sequence). The chain's CDR3 is CASSQEGQISWYYTF. The CDR3 region has the DNA TGTGCCAGCAGCCAAGAAGGACAGATTTCTTGGTACTACACCTTC.

This clonotype was counted between two and nine times. This chain connects TRBV20-1 to TRBJ2-7; maybe TRBD2 (5 bases). CDR3 length equals 13 residues. V was shortened by 3 bases and J by 0 bases, with 9 bases between the two germline ends. The germline CDR1 and CDR2 sequences are DFQATT and SNEGSKA (reference sequence). CDR3: CSASKRVSYEQYF. As DNA, the CDR3 is TGCAGTGCTAGCAAGAGGGTCTCCTACGAGCAGTACTTC.

The rearrangement uses TRBV6-1 and TRBJ2-7; 7 positions agree with TRBD1. V gave up 6 bases and J gave up 4 bases; unmatched junction bases: 9. The length of the CDR3 is 14 residues. Germline V gene sequence: CDR1 MNHNS, CDR2 SASEGT. In DNA form, the CDR3 reads TGTGCCAGCAGACCGGGACAGAAATCTTACGAGCAGTACTTC. It encodes CASRPGQKSYEQYF.

The chain links TRBV5-1 to TRBJ1-1; maybe TRBD1 (6 bases). V dropped 4 bases and J dropped 6 bases, with 16 bases sitting between them. Germline V lookup: CDR1 SGHRS, CDR2 YFSETQ. The CDR3 sequence is 14 residues long. The CDR3 sequence is CASSPARGRAEAFF. As DNA, the CDR3 is TGCGCCAGCAGCCCGGCCAGGGGAAGGGCTGAAGCTTTCTTT.

Remarks on this clonotype: A read error may account for a junction end that differs from germline. The CDR3 DNA sequence: TGTGCCAGCAGTGAACAGGGGGCTAATGAAAAATTGTTTTTT. Its protein is CASSEQGANEKLFF. The chain employs TRBV25-1 and TRBJ1-4; 8 bases map to TRBD1. CDR1 MGHDK and CDR2 SYGVNS come from the germline V gene. CDR3 length: 14 residues.

Regarding this clonotype: A read error may produce the germline difference seen at one junction end. The chain carries TRBV3-1 and TRBJ1-6; TRBD1 agrees at 12 bases. The CDR3 totals 16 residues. CDR1 and CDR2 (germline): LGHDT, YNNKEL (reference sequence). CDR3 nucleotides: TGTGTCAGCAGCCAATTTCCGGGACAGGGGGCTTCACCCCTCCACTTT. Amino acids: CVSSQFPGQGASPLHF.

In its sample, this clonotype was seen a few times. The chain couples TRBV9 to TRBJ2-3, with 11 bases matching TRBD1. Germline V CDR1 and CDR2: SGDLS, YYNGEE. The CDR3 loop spans 16 amino acids. The ends lost 4 bases at V and 6 bases at J; junction bases unmatched: 10. The chain's CDR3 is CASSPRTGGRGDTQYF. CDR3 coding DNA: TGTGCCAGCAGCCCCAGGACAGGGGGCCGTGGGGATACGCAGTATTTT.

The rearrangement uses TRBV2 and TRBJ2-3; TRBD1 is a possible D gene (6 bases). This CDR3 is built from 15 residues. Germline assignment: CDR1 SNHLY and CDR2 FYNNEI. The V gene lost 7 bases and the J gene lost 2 bases, with 16 bases spanning the gap. The CDR3, as DNA: TGTGCCAGCACCTTGGACAGAGCCTCCACAGATACGCAGTATTTT. Its translation is CASTLDRASTDTQYF.

This sequence joins TRBV11-2 and TRBJ2-3; 13 bases map to TRBD2. This CDR3 contains 17 residues. The germline V gene has CDR1 SGHAT and CDR2 FQNNGV. Trimming at V came to 1 base and at J to 3 bases, leaving 4 bases not matched to a gene. The CDR3 region is CASSLAPGLAGTDTQYF. The CDR3 DNA sequence: TGTGCCAGCAGCTTAGCCCCGGGACTAGCGGGGACAGATACGCAGTATTTT.

The J gene is TRBJ2-1, the V gene TRBV21-1; the D call TRBD2 from the table was never checked on the DNA. TRBV21-1 is a pseudogene locus. This CDR3 has 16 amino acids. The CDR3 reads CASSKETSGRTDEQFF. The CDR3 region has the DNA TGTGCCAGCAGCAAGGAGACTAGCGGGAGGACGGATGAGCAGTTCTTC.

This chain uses TRBV24-1 with TRBJ2-5; D is uncertain. The CDR3 is 15 residues long. V shed 4 bases and J shed 5 bases, with 16 bases lying between them. Germline-derived CDR1 and CDR2 are KGHDR and SFDVKD. The CDR3 reads CATSDSFADGETQYF. CDR3 bases: TGTGCCACCAGTGACTCGTTCGCGGATGGGGAGACCCAGTACTTC.